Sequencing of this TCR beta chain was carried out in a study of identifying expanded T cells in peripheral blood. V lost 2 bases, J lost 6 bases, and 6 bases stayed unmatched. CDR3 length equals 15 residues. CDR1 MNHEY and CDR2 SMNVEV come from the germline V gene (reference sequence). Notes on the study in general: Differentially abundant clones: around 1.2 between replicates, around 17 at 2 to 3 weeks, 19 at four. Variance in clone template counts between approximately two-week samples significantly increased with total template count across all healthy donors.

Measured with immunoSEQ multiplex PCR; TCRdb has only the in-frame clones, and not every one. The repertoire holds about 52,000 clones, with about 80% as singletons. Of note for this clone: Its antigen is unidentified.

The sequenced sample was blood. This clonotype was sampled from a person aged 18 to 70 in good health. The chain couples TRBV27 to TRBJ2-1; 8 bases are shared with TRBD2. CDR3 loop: CASSLELAVANEQFF. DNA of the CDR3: TGTGCCAGCAGTTTAGAACTAGCGGTTGCCAATGAGCAGTTCTTC.